This paragraph covers one T cell receptor beta chain sequence. Its target is unknown. This sample was included in a study of T-cell memory formation after mild COVID-19. Study as a whole: The TCR clusters were mostly specific to one donor.

Findings and limits, study-wide: Shrinking CD4+ clones resided mostly in CM and EM, and CD8+ ones in EMRA. Confirmation of SARS-CoV-2 specificity was lacking for second-wave clones peaking day 37. Pre-infection memory held some responding clones, suggesting pre-existing cross-reactive T cells responded.

The CDR3 is made up of 17 amino acids. Germline assignment: CDR1 SEHNR and CDR2 FQNEAQ (reference sequence). V lost 1 base to trimming and J lost 0 bases; unmatched junction nucleotides: 5. TCRdb recomputed calls from the 5' RACE reads with MiXCR, one row per CDR3 protein. The sample holds almost 350,000 distinct CDR3 sequences, 20% to 25% seen once. The genes are TRBV7-9 and TRBJ1-5, with 8 bases lining up with TRBD1. The TCR sequence derives from a man aged 18 to 29 who had mild COVID-19 (a few samples of this study predate the infection). Cell type and time point are not known. Sample: PBMCs or a T cell subset sorted from them (not recorded which). The CDR3 nucleotides are TGTGCCAGCAGCTTAGGGACAGGGTCCCATAGCAATCAGCCCCAGCATTTT. This translates into CASSLGTGSHSNQPQHF. The full variable domain, its missing parts supplied by reference TRBV7-9 and TRBJ1-5, is DTGVSQNPRHKITKRGQNVTFRCDPISEHNRLYWYRQTLGQGPEFLTYFQNEAQLEKSRLLSDRFSAERPKGSFSTLEIQRTEQGDSAMYLCASSLGTGSHSNQPQHFGDGTRLSIL.